These 16 T cell receptor beta chains were all obtained from the same sample, sequenced in a study of blood T cell repertoires in COVID-19. Sequenced by immunoSEQ multiplex PCR; TCRdb stores in-frame clones only, minus some. The table lists around 100,000 clones, 70% to 80% of them singletons. The sequenced material came from peripheral blood. Receptors originate from an older man with active or convalescent COVID-19.

The chain combines TRBV27 with TRBJ2-1, with 10 bases fitting TRBD1. With 3 bases clipped from V and 4 bases from J, the junction kept 21 bases outside the gene matches. Per the germline V gene, CDR1 is MNHEY and CDR2 is SMNVEV (reference sequence). The CDR3 sequence is 21 residues long. This CDR3 is CASSFLGTGVFEGWGYNEQFF. CDR3 sequence (DNA): TGTGCCAGCAGTTTTTTGGGGACAGGGGTCTTTGAGGGATGGGGATACAATGAGCAGTTCTTC.

This chain joins TRBV18 and TRBJ2-3; a weak D match, TRBD2 (5 bases). The CDR3 spans 13 residues. CDR1 is KGHSH, CDR2 LQKENI, per germline. The ends were cut back, 8 bases at V and 0 bases at J, with 9 bases in the middle. The CDR3 bases are TGTGCCAGCGCTGAGGGTAGCACAGATACGCAGTATTTT. Translating gives CASAEGSTDTQYF.

This chain joins TRBV7-9 and TRBJ2-1; 7 nucleotides align to TRBD1. V lost 5 bases, J lost 8 bases, and 6 bases stayed unmatched. The CDR3 is 13 amino acids. Germline loops: CDR1 SEHNR, CDR2 FQNEAQ (reference sequence). CDR3 in DNA: TGTGCCAGCAGCCACAGGGGTAGGGATGAGCAGTTCTTC. Its protein is CASSHRGRDEQFF.

The chain recombines TRBV5-6 with TRBJ2-7, with D tentatively TRBD1 (5 bases). The germline V gene has CDR1 SGHDT and CDR2 YYEEEE. The CDR3 runs to 14 residues. Trimming took 2 bases from V and 2 from J, leaving 11 bases between them. Here the CDR3 reads CASSLVTEPYEQYF. The DNA for the CDR3 is TGTGCCAGCAGCTTAGTGACAGAACCCTACGAGCAGTACTTC. Drawing the rest from reference TRBV5-6 and TRBJ2-7, the complete variable domain is DAGVTQSPTHLIKTRGQQVTLRCSPKSGHDTVSWYQQALGQGPQFIFQYYEEEERQRGNFPDRFSGHQFPNYSSELNVNALLLGDSALYLCASSLVTEPYEQYFGPGTRLTVT.

The chain links TRBV5-6 to TRBJ2-3; maybe TRBD2 (5 bases). V lost 4 bases to trimming and J lost 6 bases, with 18 bases between them. This CDR3 comprises 15 residues. Germline CDR1 and CDR2: SGHDT and YYEEEE. The CDR3 sequence: CASSHSTPWRDTQYF. DNA of the CDR3: TGTGCCAGCAGCCACTCGACACCCTGGAGGGATACGCAGTATTTT.

This clone was seen only once. The rearrangement uses TRBV4-3 and TRBJ2-2; 8 positions agree with TRBD2. Germline trimming cut 1 base from V and 6 bases from J; bases unmatched to any gene: 1. This CDR3 has 14 residues. The germline gives CDR1 LGHNA, CDR2 YSLEER. CDR3 bases: TGCGCCAGCAGCCAAGGACTAGCGTCCGGGGAGCTGTTTTTT. Its translation: CASSQGLASGELFF.

The chain couples TRBV6-5 to TRBJ1-2, with 9 nucleotides matching TRBD1. This CDR3 spans 14 amino acids. Germline V gives CDR1 MNHEY, CDR2 SVGAGI. The V segment lost 7 bases and the J segment 7 bases; nucleotides outside the gene matches: 10. The DNA of the CDR3 is TGTGCCAGCATCGAAACCCGGGACAGGGTTGGCTACACCTTC. The encoded protein is CASIETRDRVGYTF.

This chain links TRBV3-1 (or the pseudogene TRBV3-2) with TRBJ2-3; TRBD1 might be the D (7 bases). V gave up 3 bases and J gave up 0 bases, with 10 bases separating them. The CDR3 covers 15 residues. Germline CDR1 is LGHDT and CDR2 is YNNKEL (reference sequence). CDR3 in DNA: TGTGCCAGCAGCCAGGCGGGACAGAGCACAGATACGCAGTATTTT. Amino acids: CASSQAGQSTDTQYF.

V is TRBV9 and J is TRBJ1-3; D might be TRBD1 (5 bases). Trimming pared 0 bases from V and 1 base from J, leaving 14 bases between. Germline CDR1 SGDLS, CDR2 YYNGEE. CDR3 length equals 17 residues. The CDR3 bases are TGTGCCAGCAGCGTAGATCCAGGGAGGAAATCTGGAAACACCATATATTTT. Translated: CASSVDPGRKSGNTIYF.

The J gene is TRBJ1-3, the V gene TRBV5-1, with 7 nucleotides matching TRBD1. CDR3 length equals 16 residues. Germline V gene data show CDR1 as SGHRS and CDR2 as YFSETQ. V lost 4 bases and J lost 0; bases outside the gene matches: 7. The CDR3 sequence is CASSLRDSISGNTIYF. The CDR3 DNA reads TGCGCCAGCAGCCTCCGGGACAGTATCTCTGGAAACACCATATATTTT.

This clone was found once. This same CDR3 is encoded by further DNA sequences in the sample. The V and J genes are TRBV6-6 and TRBJ2-5, with D maybe TRBD1 (6 bases). The germline CDR1 and CDR2 sequences are MNHNY and SVGAGI (reference sequence). The V gene lost 0 bases and the J gene lost 4 bases, with 9 bases spanning the gap. The CDR3 runs 14 residues. CDR3 in amino acids: CASSYSTGGETQYF. The CDR3 DNA sequence: TGTGCCAGCAGTTACTCGACAGGCGGAGAGACCCAGTACTTC.

V and J are TRBV9 and TRBJ1-1; a possible D gene is TRBD1 (5 bases). V was cut by 0 bases and J by 3 bases, with 6 bases left in between. Germline-derived CDR1 and CDR2 are SGDLS and YYNGEE. The CDR3 has 13 amino acids. The CDR3 DNA sequence: TGTGCCAGCAGCGTAGGCAGGGACACTGAAGCTTTCTTT. It encodes CASSVGRDTEAFF.

The rearrangement joins TRBV29-1 to TRBJ2-7; 8 nucleotides match TRBD1. V shed 1 base and J 7 bases; nucleotides not matched to a gene: 18. Germline CDR1 is SQVTM and CDR2 is ANQGSEA. CDR3 length: 17 residues. The DNA for the CDR3 is TGCAGCGTTGAAGTTCAGGGGGCAACTAGAGGAACGAGGGAGCAGTACTTC. As protein: CSVEVQGATRGTREQYF.

The rearrangement joins TRBV19 to TRBJ1-5, with a weak D call TRBD1 (5 bases). The V gene lost 7 bases and the J gene lost 4 bases, with 11 bases spanning the gap. Germline CDR1 LNHDA, CDR2 SQIVND (reference sequence). There are 13 residues in the CDR3. The CDR3 DNA follows: TGTGCCAGTACGGGGGAGTTAAATCAGCCCCAGCATTTT. Its translation: CASTGELNQPQHF.

This chain links TRBV3-1 (or the pseudogene TRBV3-2) with TRBJ2-1; perhaps TRBD2 as D (5 bases). This CDR3 is 11 amino acids long. Trimming removed 4 bases from V and 12 bases from J, with 10 bases in between. Germline V gene data show CDR1 as LGHDT and CDR2 as YNNKEL (reference sequence). The CDR3 sequence: CASSPGVGQFF. CDR3 nucleotides: TGTGCCAGCAGCCCCGGGGTGGGGCAGTTCTTC.

V and J are TRBV7-2 and TRBJ2-7; tentative D call: TRBD2 (6 bases). The V gene's germline CDR1 is SGHTA and CDR2 FQGNSA. Trimming pared 1 base from V and 6 bases from J, leaving 13 bases between. This CDR3 has 14 amino acids. The CDR3 DNA reads TGTGCCAGCAGCTTAGAGGCGGGACGGACCGAGCAGTACTTC. Encoded protein: CASSLEAGRTEQYF. Complete variable domain (other parts from reference TRBV7-2 and TRBJ2-7): GAGVSQSPSNKVTEKGKDVELRCDPISGHTALYWYRQSLGQGLEFLIYFQGNSAPDKSGLPSDRFSAERTGGSVSTLTIQRTQQEDSAVYLCASSLEAGRTEQYFGPGTRLTVT.